This TCR beta chain comes out of a study of T cell responses to AZD1222 COVID-19 vaccine. A note on this clone: Antigen: not known.

Study conclusions and caveats: A rise in Spike-specific TCR breadth and depth followed two AZD1222 doses. Just six or seven AZD1222 recipients tested seropositive at baseline. The reported proportion of spike-specific TCRs targeting unmutated variant regions was nearly half.

Profiled with immunoSEQ multiplex PCR; TCRdb holds only in-frame clones, not every one. Of 100,000 to 150,000 clones listed, more than 70% were seen once; the top ten hold 10%. The CDR3 is 15 residues long. Germline assignment: CDR1 SGHRS and CDR2 YFSETQ. The ends were cut back, 2 bases at V and 3 bases at J, with 12 bases in the middle. This material consisted of peripheral blood, taken on day 0 of AZD1222 vaccination. The origin of this receptor is an adult in good health. The chain is built from TRBV5-1 and TRBJ1-3; tentatively, D is TRBD1 (6 bases). The CDR3 sequence: CASSLTGLGGNTIYF. In nucleotides, the CDR3 is TGCGCCAGCAGCTTAACAGGGTTAGGTGGAAACACCATATATTTT.